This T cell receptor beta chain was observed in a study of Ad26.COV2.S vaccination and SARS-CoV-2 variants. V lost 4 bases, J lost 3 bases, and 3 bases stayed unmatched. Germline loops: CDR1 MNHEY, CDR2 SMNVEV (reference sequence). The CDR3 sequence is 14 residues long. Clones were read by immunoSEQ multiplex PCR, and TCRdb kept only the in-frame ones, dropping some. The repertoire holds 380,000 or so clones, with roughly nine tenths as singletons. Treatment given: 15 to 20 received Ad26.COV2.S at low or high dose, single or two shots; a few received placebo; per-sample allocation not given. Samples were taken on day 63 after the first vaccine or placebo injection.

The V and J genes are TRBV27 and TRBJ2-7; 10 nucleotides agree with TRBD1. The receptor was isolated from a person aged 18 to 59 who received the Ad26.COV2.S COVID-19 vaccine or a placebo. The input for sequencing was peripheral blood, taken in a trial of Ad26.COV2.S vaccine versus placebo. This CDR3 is CASSSRDRGYEQYF. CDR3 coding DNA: TGTGCCAGCAGTTCCCGGGACAGGGGCTACGAGCAGTACTTC.